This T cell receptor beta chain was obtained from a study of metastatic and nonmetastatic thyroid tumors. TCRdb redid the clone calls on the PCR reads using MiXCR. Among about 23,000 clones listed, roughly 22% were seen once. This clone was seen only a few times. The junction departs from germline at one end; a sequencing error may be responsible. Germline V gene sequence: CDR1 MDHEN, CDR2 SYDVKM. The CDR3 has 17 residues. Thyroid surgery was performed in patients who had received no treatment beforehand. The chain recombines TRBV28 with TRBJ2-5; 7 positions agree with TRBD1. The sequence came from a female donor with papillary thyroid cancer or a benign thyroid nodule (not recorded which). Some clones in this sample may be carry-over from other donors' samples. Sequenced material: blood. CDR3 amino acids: CASSLLGQWARQDTQYF. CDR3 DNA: TGTGCCAGCAGTTTGCTGGGACAGTGGGCGAGACAAGATACCCAGTACTTC.